The count of the clone carrying this T cell receptor beta chain is one. Its antigen is not known. The length of the CDR3 is 13 residues. With 6 bases clipped from V and 4 bases from J, the junction kept 5 bases outside the gene matches. The germline V gene has CDR1 SNHLY and CDR2 FYNNEI. The data were obtained in a study of PD-1 blockade in classical Hodgkin lymphoma. Using immunoSEQ multiplex PCR, the repertoire was profiled, and TCRdb retains in-frame clones only, with some absent. Of some 96,000 clones listed, approximately 88% are singletons. In every patient, relapse followed autologous stem cell transplantation, while exposure to brentuximab vedotin differed. Points from the study as a whole: Possibly reflecting disease activity or prior therapy, repertoire differences have causes that remain undefined. TCR diversity in CD4+, not CD8+, cells rose significantly by C4D1.

This chain links TRBV2 with TRBJ1-1, with 7 bases lining up with TRBD1. This TCR was sampled from a human donor with classical Hodgkin lymphoma. Sequencing used peripheral blood mononuclear cells (PBMCs), obtained at baseline. The CDR3 nucleotides read TGTGCCAGCAGGGCCGGACAGGTCACTGAAGCTTTCTTT. Translation gives CASRAGQVTEAFF.